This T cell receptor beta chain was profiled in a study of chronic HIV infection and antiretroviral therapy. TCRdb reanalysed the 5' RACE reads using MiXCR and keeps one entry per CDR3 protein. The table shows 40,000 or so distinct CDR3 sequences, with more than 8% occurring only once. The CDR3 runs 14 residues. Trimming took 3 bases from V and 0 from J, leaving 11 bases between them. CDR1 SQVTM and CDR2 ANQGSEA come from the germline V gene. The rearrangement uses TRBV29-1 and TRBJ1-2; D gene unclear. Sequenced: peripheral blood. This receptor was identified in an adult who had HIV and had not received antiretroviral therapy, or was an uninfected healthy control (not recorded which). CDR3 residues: CSVDRSGTNYGYTF. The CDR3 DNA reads TGCAGCGTTGACCGATCCGGGACTAACTATGGCTACACCTTC.